A single sample gave rise to the 23 T cell receptor beta chains below, sequenced in a study of shared clonotypes between healthy human individuals. TCRdb's copy holds only in-frame clones and misses some; the assay was immunoSEQ multiplex PCR. The sample holds hundreds of thousands of clones, around 78% seen once. The specimen was PBMCs. The receptors shown here come from a woman aged 40-49 years in good health. Some clones in this sample may be carry-over from other donors' samples.

The genes are TRBV7-6 and TRBJ2-2, with D perhaps matching TRBD1 (7 bases). The CDR3 totals 19 residues. V was cut by 3 bases and J by 4 bases, with 24 bases left in between. Germline V gene data show CDR1 as SGHVS and CDR2 as FNYEAQ. The CDR3 DNA is TGTGCCAGCAGCTTTAGGCTCCAGGGGGGACGGAGACGCACCGGGGAGCTGTTTTTT. It yields the protein CASSFRLQGGRRRTGELFF.

The genes are TRBV9 and TRBJ2-3; D is ambiguous. The ends were cut back, 0 bases at V and 0 bases at J, with 5 bases in the middle. The CDR3 length is 14 residues. The germline V gene encodes CDR1 SGDLS and CDR2 YYNGEE. As DNA, the CDR3 is TGTGCCAGCAGCGTAGATCCTAGCACAGATACGCAGTATTTT. As protein: CASSVDPSTDTQYF.

The J gene is TRBJ2-3, the V gene TRBV5-1, with D perhaps TRBD2 (6 bases). Germline CDR1 is SGHRS and CDR2 is YFSETQ. Trimming cost V 4 bases and J 1 base, with 16 bases left between them. CDR3 length equals 16 residues. The CDR3 here is CASSLDEASGTDTQYF. CDR3 bases: TGCGCCAGCAGCCTAGATGAGGCTAGCGGCACAGATACGCAGTATTTT.

This chain joins TRBV6-5 and TRBJ1-1; D is undetermined. Germline V gives CDR1 MNHEY, CDR2 SVGAGI. V dropped 6 bases and J dropped 4 bases, with 18 bases sitting between them. There are 15 residues in the CDR3. The CDR3 DNA reads TGTGCCAGCAGGGACTACGCCGGAAGTGGCACTGAAGCTTTCTTT. Protein: CASRDYAGSGTEAFF.

About this clone itself: A far larger clone is a single base away, which makes a read error likely. The chain links TRBV5-1 to TRBJ1-3, with a weak D call TRBD1 (5 bases). The CDR3 is made up of 15 amino acids. The V and J ends lost 0 bases and 7 bases respectively, with 14 bases between them. The germline CDR1 and CDR2 sequences are SGHRS and YFSETQ. CDR3: CASSLASGQSNTIYF. CDR3 nucleotides: TGCGCCAGCAGCTTGGCGTCGGGGCAGTCCAACACCATATATTTT.

The chain uses TRBV5-1 and TRBJ1-4; perhaps TRBD1 as D (5 bases). In germline, CDR1 is SGHRS, CDR2 YFSETQ. Trimming pared 5 bases from V and 2 bases from J, leaving 13 bases between. The CDR3 runs 15 residues. CDR3 sequence (DNA): TGCGCCAGCAGTGTGGCATCAGGGACTAATGAAAAACTGTTTTTT. Its translation: CASSVASGTNEKLFF. Full variable domain (outside the CDR3, taken from reference TRBV5-1 and TRBJ1-4): KAGVTQTPRYLIKTRGQQVTLSCSPISGHRSVSWYQQTPGQGLQFLFEYFSETQRNKGNFPGRFSGRQFSNSRSEMNVSTLELGDSALYLCASSVASGTNEKLFFGSGTQLSVL.

V gene TRBV4-3 combines with J gene TRBJ1-1; no clear D. The CDR3 consists of 14 residues. Germline values: CDR1 LGHNA, CDR2 YSLEER. Between the trimmed V and J ends, which lost 4 bases and 7 bases, there was a span of 16 bases. This CDR3 reads CASSRGRAVIEAFF. The CDR3 DNA reads as TGCGCCAGCAGCCGCGGTCGGGCAGTAATTGAAGCTTTCTTT.

This clone was detected only a few times. The J gene is TRBJ2-5, the V gene TRBV6-1, with D hard to call. From germline, CDR1 is MNHNS and CDR2 SASEGT. Trimming shortened V by 2 bases and J by 1 base, and 11 bases separated the two germline ends. This CDR3 is 15 amino acids long. CDR3 DNA sequence: TGTGCCAGCAGTGAATGGACGGTCGCCCAAGAGACCCAGTACTTC. Amino acid sequence: CASSEWTVAQETQYF.

The chain carries TRBV11-3 and TRBJ2-7, with TRBD2 matching 13 bases. The CDR3 covers 15 residues. Germline-derived CDR1 and CDR2 are SGHNT and YENEEA. V lost 5 bases to trimming and J lost 6 bases; unmatched junction nucleotides: 7. CDR3 DNA: TGTGCCAGCAGCCCAGACGGACTAGCGGGAGCCGAGCAGTACTTC. Encoded protein: CASSPDGLAGAEQYF.

Comment on this clone: This same CDR3 is encoded by further DNA sequences in the sample. J is TRBJ2-1 and V is TRBV28; D is unresolved. Germline V gene sequence: CDR1 MDHEN, CDR2 SYDVKM. The CDR3 covers 11 residues. V lost 2 bases to trimming and J lost 7 bases, with 3 bases between them. CDR3 DNA sequence: TGTGCCAGCAGTTTAGCGAATGAGCAGTTCTTC. Encoded protein: CASSLANEQFF.

The rearrangement links TRBV28 to TRBJ2-7; the D is unclear. Deletions cut 6 bases from V and 0 bases from J, with 9 bases between. Germline V lookup: CDR1 MDHEN, CDR2 SYDVKM. This CDR3 is 13 amino acids long. The CDR3 nucleotides are TGTGCCAGCAGGCAGAAGAGCTCCTACGAGCAGTACTTC. Protein: CASRQKSSYEQYF. The full variable domain, in which reference TRBV28 and TRBJ2-7 provide the parts outside the CDR3, is DVKVTQSSRYLVKRTGEKVFLECVQDMDHENMFWYRQDPGLGLRLIYFSYDVKMKEKGDIPEGYSVSREKKERFSLILESASTNQTSMYLCASRQKSSYEQYFGPGTRLTVT.

The chain employs TRBV7-2 and TRBJ2-1; D not certain. The CDR3 consists of 15 residues. CDR1 and CDR2 from the germline V gene are SGHTA and FQGNSA. Trimming took off 1 base at V and 4 bases at J, with 11 bases between the two ends. This CDR3 reads CASSLESATYNEQFF. The DNA of the CDR3 is TGTGCCAGCAGCTTAGAATCGGCTACTTACAATGAGCAGTTCTTC.

This clone was recorded many times. The J gene is TRBJ1-1, the V gene TRBV19, with D hard to call. CDR1 LNHDA and CDR2 SQIVND come from the germline V gene (reference sequence). The CDR3 length is 13 residues. V shed 5 bases and J shed 0 bases, with 7 bases lying between them. The chain's CDR3 is CASSQYMNTEAFF. CDR3 in DNA: TGTGCCAGTAGTCAGTACATGAACACTGAAGCTTTCTTT.

The V and J genes are TRBV5-1 and TRBJ2-5, with 11 bases matching TRBD2. The CDR3 is made up of 15 amino acids. The ends lost 4 bases at V and 6 bases at J; junction bases unmatched: 8. Germline CDR1 SGHRS, CDR2 YFSETQ. This CDR3 reads CASSLTSGSLQTQYF. DNA for the CDR3: TGCGCCAGCAGCCTCACTAGCGGGAGCCTGCAGACCCAGTACTTC.

In regard to this clone: Relative to the germline gene, one junction end is altered; a read error may explain this. The rearrangement joins TRBV4-1 to TRBJ1-2; 9 bases match TRBD1. The CDR3 has 16 amino acids. Germline V gives CDR1 MGHRA, CDR2 YSYEKL. CDR3 amino acids: CASSHRTGDRGYGYTF. CDR3 coding DNA: TGTGCCAGCAGCCACCGGACAGGGGACAGAGGCTATGGCTACACCTTC.

The rearrangement uses TRBV11-2 and TRBJ1-1, with 9 bases that match TRBD1. Germline CDR1 reads SGHAT; CDR2 reads FQNNGV. V gave up 2 bases and J gave up 4 bases; unmatched junction bases: 11. This CDR3 is 17 amino acids long. This CDR3 is CASSLSPGDRVSTEAFF. In nucleotides, the CDR3 is TGTGCCAGCAGCTTATCCCCGGGGGACAGGGTGAGCACTGAAGCTTTCTTT.

V is TRBV9 and J is TRBJ2-2, with D perhaps matching TRBD1 (6 bases). CDR1 and CDR2 (germline): SGDLS, YYNGEE. V shed 0 bases and J shed 7 bases, with 13 bases lying between them. This CDR3 region has 15 residues. The CDR3 nucleotides read TGTGCCAGCAGCGTAGCAGCAGGGGTCGTCGGGGAGCTGTTTTTT. This translates into CASSVAAGVVGELFF.

This clone has only a few counts. The chain joins TRBV7-2 to TRBJ1-4; TRBD1 is a possible D gene (5 bases). This CDR3 has 13 amino acids. Germline V gene sequence: CDR1 SGHTA, CDR2 FQGNSA. Trimming took 1 base from V and 13 from J, leaving 13 bases between them. The CDR3 here is CASSLGRQGRLFF. The CDR3 DNA sequence: TGTGCCAGCAGCTTAGGGAGGCAGGGAAGACTGTTTTTT. Full variable domain (remainder filled in from reference TRBV7-2 and TRBJ1-4): GAGVSQSPSNKVTEKGKDVELRCDPISGHTALYWYRQSLGQGLEFLIYFQGNSAPDKSGLPSDRFSAERTGGSVSTLTIQRTQQEDSAVYLCASSLGRQGRLFFGSGTQLSVL.

Points on this clone: The same CDR3 arises from other DNA sequences in this sample as well. V usage is TRBV28 and J usage is TRBJ2-7; D remains unclear. Germline CDR1 is MDHEN and CDR2 is SYDVKM. Trimming left V 4 bases short and J 5 bases short, with 9 bases between. This CDR3 is 12 amino acids long. The CDR3, as DNA: TGTGCCAGCAGTTCCGGAGTCCACGAGCAGTACTTC. Its translation: CASSSGVHEQYF.

The V gene is TRBV10-3, the J gene TRBJ2-2, with 7 bases aligning to TRBD2. V lost 11 bases and J lost 0; bases outside the gene matches: 6. Per germline, CDR1 ENHRY and CDR2 SYGVKD. CDR3 size: 14 residues. The CDR3 nucleotides read TGTGCCGCCCAGAGCGGGGCGAACACCGGGGAGCTGTTTTTT. Translating it yields CAAQSGANTGELFF.

The CDR3 region has the DNA TGTGCCAGCAGTACCGGACAGGGGGGCAACAATGAGCAGTTCTTC. It yields the protein CASSTGQGGNNEQFF. J is TRBJ2-1 and V is TRBV6-5; 10 nucleotides align to TRBD1. This CDR3 is 15 amino acids long. Unmatched junction bases numbered 6, after V lost 5 bases and J lost 5 bases. In germline, CDR1 is MNHEY, CDR2 SVGAGI.

On this clone: Other DNA sequences in the same sample also yield this CDR3. The chain carries TRBV5-1 and TRBJ1-1; no definite D call. CDR1 is SGHRS, CDR2 YFSETQ, per germline. The CDR3 is made up of 13 amino acids. The V and J ends lost 0 bases and 1 base respectively, with 4 bases between them. Written as DNA, the CDR3 is TGCGCCAGCAGCTTGGGAGGGAACACTGAAGCTTTCTTT. Protein: CASSLGGNTEAFF.

This clone was seen just once. V and J are TRBV5-5 and TRBJ2-7; perhaps D is TRBD1 or TRBD2 (5 bases each). The V and J ends lost 2 bases and 6 bases respectively, with 12 bases between them. Germline V gives CDR1 SGHKS, CDR2 YYEKEE (reference sequence). The CDR3 is 13 residues long. For the CDR3, the DNA is TGTGCCAGCAGCTTCGAGGGACGCAGCGAGCAGTACTTC. The encoded protein is CASSFEGRSEQYF. The full variable domain, rest sourced from reference TRBV5-5 and TRBJ2-7, is DAGVTQSPTHLIKTRGQQVTLRCSPISGHKSVSWYQQVLGQGPQFIFQYYEKEERGRGNFPDRFSARQFPNYSSELNVNALLLGDSALYLCASSFEGRSEQYFGPGTRLTVT.